The clone carrying this T cell receptor (beta chain) was observed a handful of times. The antigen remains undetermined. TCRdb re-called the reads with MiXCR, one entry per CDR3 protein. The sample lists 230,000 or so distinct CDR3 sequences, about 15% occurring once. This specimen belongs to a study of T cell repertoires in cytomegalovirus infection. At the level of the study: CMV infection and matching HLA type were both indicated by public TCR beta signatures.

Study-wide results and caveats: The study found HLA-C-restricted CMV-specific TCR beta clonotypes dominating the ex vivo response.

The sequenced sample was CD8+ T cells from PBMCs. This TCR derives from a human donor in good health (CMV status not recorded). Some clones in this sample may be carry-over from other donors' samples.

CDR3 coding DNA: TGCGCCAGCAGCCACTATGACACTTCAACTAATGAAAAACTGTTTTTT. Translation gives CASSHYDTSTNEKLFF. The chain uses TRBV4-3 and TRBJ1-4; D is unclear. Between the trimmed V and J ends, which lost 3 bases and 0 bases, there was a span of 11 bases. Germline V gene data show CDR1 as LGHNA and CDR2 as YSLEER. The CDR3 has 16 amino acids.